Detailed here is one TCR beta chain. Its specificity is not known. The data are from a study of T cells in localized non-small cell lung cancer. Study-wide points: Density of T cells in blood, when higher, went with longer overall survival.

Germline trimming cut 4 bases from V and 1 base from J; bases unmatched to any gene: 4. The length of the CDR3 is 14 residues. CDR1 MNHNS and CDR2 SASEGT come from the germline V gene. The repertoire was sequenced with immunoSEQ multiplex PCR; TCRdb's copy has only in-frame clones and lacks some. Among over 3,500 clones listed, 85% to 95% were seen once. The material sequenced was peripheral blood, taken before any cancer treatment. The receptor's source is a woman aged 35 to 70 with stage I lung adenocarcinoma. This chain uses TRBV6-1 with TRBJ2-7, with 7 bases aligning to TRBD1. The DNA of the CDR3 is TGTGCCAGCAGTGGAGGGGGCGGGTCCTACGAGCAGTACTTC. The encoded protein is CASSGGGGSYEQYF.